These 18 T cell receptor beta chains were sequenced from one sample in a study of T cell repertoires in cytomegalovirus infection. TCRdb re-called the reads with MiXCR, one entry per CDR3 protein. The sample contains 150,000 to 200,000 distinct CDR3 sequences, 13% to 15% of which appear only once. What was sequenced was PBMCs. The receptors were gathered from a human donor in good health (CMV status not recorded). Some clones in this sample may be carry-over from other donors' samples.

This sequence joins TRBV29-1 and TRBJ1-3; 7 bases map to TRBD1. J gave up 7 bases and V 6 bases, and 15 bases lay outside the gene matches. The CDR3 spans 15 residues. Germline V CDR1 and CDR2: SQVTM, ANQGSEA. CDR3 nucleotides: TGCAGCGTAACCTCCTCGGACAGGTTCGGTAACACCATATATTTT. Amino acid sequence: CSVTSSDRFGNTIYF.

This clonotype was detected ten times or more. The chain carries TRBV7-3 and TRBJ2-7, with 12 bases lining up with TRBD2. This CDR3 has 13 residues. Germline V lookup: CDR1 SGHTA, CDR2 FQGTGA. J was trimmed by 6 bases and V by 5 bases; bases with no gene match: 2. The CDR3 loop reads CASSPLAGGEQYF. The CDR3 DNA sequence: TGTGCCAGCAGCCCACTAGCGGGAGGCGAGCAGTACTTC. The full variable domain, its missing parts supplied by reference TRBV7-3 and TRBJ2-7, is GAGVSQTPSNKVTEKGKYVELRCDPISGHTALYWYRQSLGQGPEFLIYFQGTGAADDSGLPNDRFFAVRPEGSVSTLKIQRTERGDSAVYLCASSPLAGGEQYFGPGTRLTVT.

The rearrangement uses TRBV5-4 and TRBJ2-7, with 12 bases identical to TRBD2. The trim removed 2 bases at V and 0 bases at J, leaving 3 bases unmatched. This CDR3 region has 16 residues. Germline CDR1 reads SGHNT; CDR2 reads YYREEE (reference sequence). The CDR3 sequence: CASSFSLAGGSYEQYF. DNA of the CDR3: TGTGCCAGCAGCTTCTCACTAGCGGGGGGCTCCTACGAGCAGTACTTC.

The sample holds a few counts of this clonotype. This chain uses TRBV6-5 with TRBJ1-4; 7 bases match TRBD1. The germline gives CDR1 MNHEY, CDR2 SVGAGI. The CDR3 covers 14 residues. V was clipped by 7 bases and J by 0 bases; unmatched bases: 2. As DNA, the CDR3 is TGTGCCAGCAAGCAGGGGGCAACTAATGAAAAACTGTTTTTT. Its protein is CASKQGATNEKLFF.

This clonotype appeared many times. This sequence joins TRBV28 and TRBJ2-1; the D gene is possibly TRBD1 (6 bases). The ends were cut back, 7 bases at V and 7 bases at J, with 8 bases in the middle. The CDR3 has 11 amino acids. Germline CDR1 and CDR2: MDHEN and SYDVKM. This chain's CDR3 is CASNQGNEQFF. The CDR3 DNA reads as TGTGCCAGCAACCAGGGGAATGAGCAGTTCTTC.

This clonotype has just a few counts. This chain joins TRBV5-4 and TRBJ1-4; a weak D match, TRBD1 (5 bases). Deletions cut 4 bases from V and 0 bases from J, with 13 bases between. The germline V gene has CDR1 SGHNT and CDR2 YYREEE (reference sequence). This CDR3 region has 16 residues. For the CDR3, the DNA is TGTGCCAGCAGCACCGGGACCTCCGCAACTAATGAAAAACTGTTTTTT. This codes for CASSTGTSATNEKLFF.

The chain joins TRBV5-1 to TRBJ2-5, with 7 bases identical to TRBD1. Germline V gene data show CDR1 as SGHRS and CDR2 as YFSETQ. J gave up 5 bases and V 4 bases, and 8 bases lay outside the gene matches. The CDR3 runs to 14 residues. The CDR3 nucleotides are TGCGCCAGCAGCGAGCCCACAGGGGTCGAGACCCAGTACTTC. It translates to CASSEPTGVETQYF.

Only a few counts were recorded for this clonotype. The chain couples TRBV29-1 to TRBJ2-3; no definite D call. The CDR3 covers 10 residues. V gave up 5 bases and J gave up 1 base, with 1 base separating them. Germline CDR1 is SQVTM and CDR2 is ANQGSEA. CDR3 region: CSVRTDTQYF. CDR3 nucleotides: TGCAGCGTTCGCACAGATACGCAGTATTTT.

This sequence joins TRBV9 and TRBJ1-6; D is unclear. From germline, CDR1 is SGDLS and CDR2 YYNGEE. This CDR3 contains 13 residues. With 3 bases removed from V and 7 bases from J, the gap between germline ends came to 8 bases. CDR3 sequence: CASSARGNSPLHF. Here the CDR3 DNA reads TGTGCCAGCAGCGCCCGCGGCAATTCACCCCTCCACTTT.

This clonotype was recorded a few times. The CDR3 DNA reads TGCAGCGTTGTCGGGAAGCCAGGGTCGGGAACGGGGGAGCTGTTTTTT. It codes for CSVVGKPGSGTGELFF. V is TRBV29-1 and J is TRBJ2-2; D may be TRBD1 or TRBD2 (5 bases each). The CDR3 runs 16 residues. Per the germline V gene, CDR1 is SQVTM and CDR2 is ANQGSEA. Between the trimmed V and J ends, which lost 4 bases and 8 bases, there was a span of 23 bases.

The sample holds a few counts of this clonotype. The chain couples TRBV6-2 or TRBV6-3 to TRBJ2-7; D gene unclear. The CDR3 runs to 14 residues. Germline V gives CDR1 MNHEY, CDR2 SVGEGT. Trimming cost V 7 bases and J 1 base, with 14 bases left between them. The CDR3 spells CASTRRSDSYEQYF. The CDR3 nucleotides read TGTGCCAGCACCCGAAGATCGGATTCCTACGAGCAGTACTTC.

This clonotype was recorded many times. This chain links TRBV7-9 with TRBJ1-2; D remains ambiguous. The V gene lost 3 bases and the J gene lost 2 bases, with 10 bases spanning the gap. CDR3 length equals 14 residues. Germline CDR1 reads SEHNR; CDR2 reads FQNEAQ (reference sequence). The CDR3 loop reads CASSFAGNNYGYTF. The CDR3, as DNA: TGTGCCAGCAGCTTCGCCGGGAACAACTATGGCTACACCTTC.

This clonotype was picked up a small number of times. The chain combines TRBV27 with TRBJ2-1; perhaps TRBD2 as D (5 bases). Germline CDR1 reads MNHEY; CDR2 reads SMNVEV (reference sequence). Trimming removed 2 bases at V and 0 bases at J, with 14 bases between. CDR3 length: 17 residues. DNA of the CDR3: TGTGCCAGCAGTTTAGACTACCTGGGAAGCTCCTACAATGAGCAGTTCTTC. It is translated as CASSLDYLGSSYNEQFF.

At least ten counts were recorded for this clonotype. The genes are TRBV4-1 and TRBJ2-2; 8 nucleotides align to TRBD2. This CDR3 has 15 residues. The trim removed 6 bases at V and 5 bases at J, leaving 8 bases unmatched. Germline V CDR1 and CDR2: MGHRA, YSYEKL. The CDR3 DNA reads TGCGCCAGCAGTTCGAGCGGGAGTGGGACCGGGGAGCTGTTTTTT. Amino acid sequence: CASSSSGSGTGELFF.

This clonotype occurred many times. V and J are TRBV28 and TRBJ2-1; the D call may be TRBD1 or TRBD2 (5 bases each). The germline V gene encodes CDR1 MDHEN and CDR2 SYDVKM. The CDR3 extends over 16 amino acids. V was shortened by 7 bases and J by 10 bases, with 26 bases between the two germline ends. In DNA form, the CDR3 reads TGTGCCAGCATCGCCATAGCGCAGTCCGCAGGGAAGGAGCAGTTCTTC. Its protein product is CASIAIAQSAGKEQFF.

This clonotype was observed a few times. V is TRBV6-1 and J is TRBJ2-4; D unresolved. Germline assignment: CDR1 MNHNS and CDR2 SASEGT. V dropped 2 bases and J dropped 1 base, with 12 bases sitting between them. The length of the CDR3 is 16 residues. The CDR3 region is CASSESRRLAKNIQYF. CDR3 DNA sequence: TGTGCCAGCAGTGAAAGTAGACGTCTCGCCAAAAACATTCAGTACTTC.

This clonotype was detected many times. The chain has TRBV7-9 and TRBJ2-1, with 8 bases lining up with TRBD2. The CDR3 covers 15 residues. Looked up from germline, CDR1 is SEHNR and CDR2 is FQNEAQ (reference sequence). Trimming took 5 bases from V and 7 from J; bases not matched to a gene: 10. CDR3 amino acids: CASSTGGTSRNEQFF. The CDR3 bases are TGTGCCAGCAGCACGGGGGGGACTAGTCGGAATGAGCAGTTCTTC.

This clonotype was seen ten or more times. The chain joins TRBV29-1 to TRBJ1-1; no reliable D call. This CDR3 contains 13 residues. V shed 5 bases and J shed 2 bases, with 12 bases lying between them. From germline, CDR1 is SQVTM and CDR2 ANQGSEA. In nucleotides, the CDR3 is TGCAGCGTTAAAGGGCGGTTCAACACTGAAGCTTTCTTT. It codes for CSVKGRFNTEAFF.